A single sample is the source of the 27 T cell receptor beta chains below, sequenced in a study of cytomegalovirus exposure and HLA in healthy donors (dated by TCRdb to about 2017). Library prep was done by the immunoSEQ multiplex PCR assay. For the multiplex PCR, a mixture combining 60 forward primers for TCR Vbeta segments and 13 reverse primers for TCR Jbeta segments was used. Here the immuneACCESS table is served through TCRdb, limited to in-frame sequences with V and J called. Missing clones are a known gap in these copies; in checked studies unresolved V genes cover under half, and the rest lacks a known reason. A total of 150,000 to 200,000 clones appear in this sample, under 85% of them only once. Around 3.2% of the sample rests with the top ten. The sequenced material came from PBMCs. The receptors here all came from a female donor in good health and CMV-seronegative.

The V and J genes are TRBV19 and TRBJ1-4; D ambiguous. The germline CDR1 and CDR2 sequences are LNHDA and SQIVND (reference sequence). This CDR3 is 14 amino acids long. V lost 7 bases and J lost 10, with 19 bases in between. DNA of the CDR3: TGTGCCAGTACCCACCGAGGGAACAGTGGAAAACTGTTTTTT. Protein: CASTHRGNSGKLFF.

This chain links TRBV5-4 with TRBJ2-3, with 7 bases that match TRBD2. The V segment lost 1 base and the J segment 2 bases; nucleotides outside the gene matches: 7. The germline V gene encodes CDR1 SGHNT and CDR2 YYREEE (reference sequence). This CDR3 is built from 16 residues. CDR3 loop: CASSLMGGRYTDTQYF. Here the CDR3 DNA reads TGTGCCAGCAGCTTGATGGGGGGGAGATACACAGATACGCAGTATTTT.

The rearrangement joins TRBV5-1 to TRBJ2-7, with 7 positions matching TRBD2. Germline CDR1 and CDR2: SGHRS and YFSETQ. Trimming took 2 bases from V and 5 from J; bases not matched to a gene: 7. The CDR3 runs to 14 residues. CDR3 sequence (DNA): TGCGCCAGCAGCTTTCGGCAGGGAGGGCACGAGCAGTACTTC. It encodes CASSFRQGGHEQYF.

This clone has at least ten counts. The chain is built from TRBV7-3 and TRBJ2-7; 12 positions agree with TRBD1. Looked up from germline, CDR1 is SGHTA and CDR2 is FQGTGA. V lost 5 bases to trimming and J lost 0 bases; unmatched junction nucleotides: 8. The CDR3 contains 17 residues. This CDR3 is CASSLGTGGRSSYEQYF. DNA for the CDR3: TGTGCCAGCAGCCTCGGGACAGGGGGCCGTAGCTCCTACGAGCAGTACTTC.

This clone has just a few counts. The chain combines TRBV7-2 with TRBJ2-5; a possible D gene is TRBD1 (5 bases). CDR3 size: 14 residues. Germline-derived CDR1 and CDR2 are SGHTA and FQGNSA. The V end lost 1 base, the J end lost 2 bases, and 8 bases lay between the germline ends. The CDR3 loop reads CASSLGGRQETQYF. Written as DNA, the CDR3 is TGTGCCAGCAGCTTAGGGGGCCGACAAGAGACCCAGTACTTC.

The chain is built from TRBV28 and TRBJ2-1; weak D call: TRBD2 (6 bases). The CDR3 totals 15 residues. V lost 3 bases and J lost 3, with 12 bases in between. CDR1 MDHEN and CDR2 SYDVKM come from the germline V gene. The CDR3 loop reads CASSFRRGDYNEQFF. In DNA form, the CDR3 reads TGTGCCAGCAGTTTCCGGAGGGGAGACTACAATGAGCAGTTCTTC.

In its sample, this clone was seen a few times. The chain couples TRBV19 to TRBJ1-5; D gene uncertain. The CDR3 length is 17 residues. V lost 3 bases and J 1 base, leaving 16 bases between the germline ends. CDR1 is LNHDA, CDR2 SQIVND, per germline (reference sequence). The CDR3 DNA reads as TGTGCCAGTAGTATTGGGAGAGGTATGGGGAGCAATCAGCCCCAGCATTTT. Encoded protein: CASSIGRGMGSNQPQHF. The full variable domain, with the rest looked up from reference TRBV19 and TRBJ1-5, is DGGITQSPKYLFRKEGQNVTLSCEQNLNHDAMYWYRQDPGQGLRLIYYSQIVNDFQKGDIAEGYSVSREKKESFPLTVTSAQKNPTAFYLCASSIGRGMGSNQPQHFGDGTRLSIL.

The rearrangement links TRBV19 to TRBJ1-6; D not resolved. In germline, CDR1 is LNHDA, CDR2 SQIVND (reference sequence). Trimming took off 3 bases at V and 0 bases at J, with 9 bases between the two ends. This CDR3 contains 16 residues. The CDR3 is CASSMSSSSYNSPLHF. In nucleotides, the CDR3 is TGTGCCAGTAGTATGTCCTCGAGCTCCTATAATTCACCCCTCCACTTT.

The chain couples TRBV27 to TRBJ2-1; TRBD1 matches at 12 bases. Germline CDR1 reads MNHEY; CDR2 reads SMNVEV (reference sequence). CDR3 size: 16 residues. V gave up 4 bases and J gave up 9 bases; unmatched junction bases: 10. The CDR3 is CASSWVWDRGLSEQFF. For the CDR3, the DNA is TGTGCCAGCAGTTGGGTGTGGGACAGGGGGCTAAGTGAGCAGTTCTTC.

The genes are TRBV2 and TRBJ1-2; D perhaps matches TRBD1 (5 bases). The CDR3 has 16 amino acids. CDR1 and CDR2 from the germline V gene are SNHLY and FYNNEI. V was cut by 2 bases and J by 0 bases, with 13 bases left in between. CDR3 residues: CASSEQGLSTNYGYTF. The CDR3 nucleotides are TGTGCCAGCAGTGAACAGGGACTTTCGACTAACTATGGCTACACCTTC. Variable domain in full (rest from reference TRBV2 and TRBJ1-2): EPEVTQTPSHQVTQMGQEVILRCVPISNHLYFYWYRQILGQKVEFLVSFYNNEISEKSEIFDDQFSVERPDGSNFTLKIRSTKLEDSAMYFCASSEQGLSTNYGYTFGSGTRLTVV.

The rearrangement links TRBV4-3 to TRBJ1-2; 7 bases line up with TRBD1. The CDR3 consists of 12 residues. V gave up 3 bases and J gave up 6 bases; unmatched junction bases: 1. CDR1 LGHNA and CDR2 YSLEER come from the germline V gene. This chain's CDR3 is CASSHGQDGYTF. The CDR3 DNA sequence: TGCGCCAGCAGCCACGGACAGGATGGCTACACCTTC.

This clone was observed a handful of times. The chain links TRBV6-5 to TRBJ1-3; TRBD1 aligns across 8 bases. J lost 2 bases, V lost 7 bases, and 4 bases had no gene match. The V gene's germline CDR1 is MNHEY and CDR2 SVGAGI. This CDR3 is 14 amino acids long. CDR3 in amino acids: CASKLDRAGNTIYF. CDR3 nucleotide sequence: TGTGCCAGCAAGCTGGACAGGGCTGGAAACACCATATATTTT.

This clone turned up a few times. The chain carries TRBV27 and TRBJ2-3; 9 bases are a match to TRBD1. CDR1 and CDR2 from the germline V gene are MNHEY and SMNVEV (reference sequence). CDR3 size: 13 residues. V lost 7 bases to trimming and J lost 4 bases; unmatched junction nucleotides: 3. This CDR3 reads CASTGTGSDTQYF. The CDR3 DNA reads TGTGCCAGCACTGGGACAGGGTCAGATACGCAGTATTTT.

The chain uses TRBV5-1 and TRBJ1-6; weak D call: TRBD1 (6 bases). Germline lookup yields CDR1 SGHRS and CDR2 YFSETQ. V was cut by 6 bases and J by 9 bases, with 25 bases left in between. CDR3 size: 17 residues. The CDR3 sequence: CASTQEGGASNISPLHF. The CDR3 region has the DNA TGCGCCAGCACACAGGAGGGGGGGGCGAGTAATATTTCACCCCTCCACTTT.

The gene calls are TRBV30 and TRBJ1-6; TRBD1 aligns across 9 bases. Trimming removed 5 bases from V and 9 bases from J; junction bases left unmatched: 5. Germline CDR1 is GTSNPN and CDR2 is SVGIG (reference sequence). CDR3 length: 13 amino acids. The DNA for the CDR3 is TGTGCCTGGGCCGGGACAGGGAGTTCACCCCTCCACTTT. Translating it yields CAWAGTGSSPLHF.

This clone was seen more than once but under ten times. The chain joins TRBV4-3 to TRBJ2-1; the D gene is possibly TRBD2 (5 bases). With 3 bases removed from V and 0 bases from J, the gap between germline ends came to 12 bases. The CDR3 is made up of 16 amino acids. Germline assignment: CDR1 LGHNA and CDR2 YSLEER. The CDR3 sequence is CASSHLLESSYNEQFF. CDR3 in DNA: TGCGCCAGCAGCCATCTACTAGAGAGCTCCTACAATGAGCAGTTCTTC.

The V and J genes are TRBV14 and TRBJ2-3; 8 bases match TRBD2. V shed 3 bases and J 0 bases; nucleotides not matched to a gene: 8. Germline CDR1 reads SGHDN; CDR2 reads FVKESK. The CDR3 loop spans 17 amino acids. The CDR3 reads CASSHLYPSGSTDTQYF. As DNA, the CDR3 is TGTGCCAGCAGCCACCTCTATCCTAGCGGGAGCACAGATACGCAGTATTTT.

In its sample, this clone was seen a few times. This chain connects TRBV6-5 to TRBJ1-6; unclear D gene. Germline V gene data show CDR1 as MNHEY and CDR2 as SVGAGI. CDR3 length equals 12 residues. The V end lost 2 bases, the J end lost 10 bases, and 6 bases lay between the germline ends. In DNA form, the CDR3 reads TGTGCCAGCAGTTACGGAGCCTCACCCCTCCACTTT. The encoded protein is CASSYGASPLHF.

V and J are TRBV9 and TRBJ2-3; D gene uncertain. This CDR3 spans 16 amino acids. The V and J ends lost 0 bases and 6 bases respectively, with 17 bases between them. Germline values: CDR1 SGDLS, CDR2 YYNGEE. The CDR3 spells CASSVVVNPNTDTQYF. CDR3 nucleotides: TGTGCCAGCAGCGTAGTTGTGAATCCGAACACGGATACGCAGTATTTT.

The count of this clone is one. V and J are TRBV28 and TRBJ1-1, with no clear D. V was clipped by 10 bases and J by 4 bases, with 13 bases between them. Germline V gene sequence: CDR1 MDHEN, CDR2 SYDVKM. The CDR3 has 12 residues. The CDR3 DNA reads TGTGCCACCGAACGGGGATTCACTGAAGCTTTCTTT. It translates to CATERGFTEAFF.

This clone was counted only a few times. CDR3 sequence (DNA): TGTGCCAGCAGCCTGAACAGGGGTTCACAAGAGACCCAGTACTTC. It translates to CASSLNRGSQETQYF. This chain connects TRBV7-6 to TRBJ2-5, with 7 bases aligning to TRBD1. Germline V lookup: CDR1 SGHVS, CDR2 FNYEAQ. This CDR3 region has 15 residues. V gave up 5 bases and J gave up 2 bases; unmatched junction bases: 8. The full variable domain, completed using reference TRBV7-6 and TRBJ2-5, is GAGVSQSPRYKVTKRGQDVALRCDPISGHVSLYWYRQALGQGPEFLTYFNYEAQQDKSGLPNDRFSAERPEGSISTLTIQRTEQRDSAMYRCASSLNRGSQETQYFGPGTRLLVL.

The chain joins TRBV6-6 to TRBJ2-5; 8 bases match TRBD2. Per the germline V gene, CDR1 is MNHNY and CDR2 is SVGAGI (reference sequence). This CDR3 is 15 amino acids long. Germline trimming cut 6 bases from V and 5 bases from J; bases unmatched to any gene: 11. The CDR3 protein is CASSPSRGGGETQYF. The CDR3 DNA follows: TGTGCCAGCAGCCCCTCCCGGGGGGGCGGGGAGACCCAGTACTTC.

The chain couples TRBV5-4 to TRBJ2-3, with TRBD2 identical over 10 bases. Germline V CDR1 and CDR2: SGHNT, YYREEE (reference sequence). The junction had 13 bases not matched to a gene; V was cut back by 4 bases and J by 5 bases. This CDR3 is 17 amino acids long. CDR3 sequence (DNA): TGTGCCAGCAGCCCTCCGGAGCGGGAGGGCCAGGGAGATACGCAGTATTTT. Amino acid sequence: CASSPPEREGQGDTQYF. The variable domain in full, with the rest retrieved from reference TRBV5-4 and TRBJ2-3, is ETGVTQSPTHLIKTRGQQVTLRCSSQSGHNTVSWYQQALGQGPQFIFQYYREEENGRGNFPPRFSGLQFPNYSSELNVNALELDDSALYLCASSPPEREGQGDTQYFGPGTRLTVL.

The CDR3 spells CASRSRGQETQYF. For the CDR3, the DNA is TGTGCCAGTAGGTCCAGGGGGCAAGAGACCCAGTACTTC. This chain joins TRBV19 and TRBJ2-5; TRBD1 matches 7 bases. This CDR3 comprises 13 residues. Unmatched junction bases numbered 3, after V lost 6 bases and J lost 2 bases. Germline V gives CDR1 LNHDA, CDR2 SQIVND (reference sequence).

This chain connects TRBV29-1 to TRBJ1-1, with D unresolved. CDR1 and CDR2 from the germline V gene are SQVTM and ANQGSEA. Trimming pared 1 base from V and 1 base from J, leaving 4 bases between. This CDR3 has 12 amino acids. The CDR3 DNA reads as TGCAGCGTTGAAGGACAGAACACTGAAGCTTTCTTT. This translates into CSVEGQNTEAFF.

This chain joins TRBV28 and TRBJ2-3; tentatively, D is TRBD2 (5 bases). Trimming left V 3 bases short and J 5 bases short, with 15 bases between. Germline V gives CDR1 MDHEN, CDR2 SYDVKM. This CDR3 has 15 amino acids. CDR3 nucleotide sequence: TGTGCCAGCAGTTTTAGTCGCTCGGCGGGAGATACGCAGTATTTT. Its translation: CASSFSRSAGDTQYF.

J is TRBJ2-1 and V is TRBV5-8, with 8 positions matching TRBD1. The V segment lost 9 bases and the J segment 7 bases; nucleotides outside the gene matches: 15. The CDR3 length is 15 residues. The V gene's germline CDR1 is SGHTS and CDR2 YDEGEE. CDR3 nucleotides: TGTGCCATCACCCCCTCCAGGACAGGGATGAATGAGCAGTTCTTC. Protein: CAITPSRTGMNEQFF.